The 17 T cell receptor beta chains below were found in one sample sequenced in a study of PD-1 blockade in mismatch repair-deficient tumors listed by TCRdb under 2017. Libraries were built with the immunoSEQ multiplex PCR assay. Not all clones reach the TCRdb copy of this immuneACCESS table, which keeps in-frame sequences only. Checked studies attribute under half of the gap to unresolved V genes and leave the rest unexplained. This sample holds roughly 32,000 clones; 75% to 90% were observed only once. Of the sample, under 3.5% falls within the top ten clones. Sequences were derived from PBMCs, sampled 6 to 7 weeks after starting pembrolizumab. Receptor source: an adult with mismatch repair-deficient cancer.

The chain recombines TRBV10-3 with TRBJ2-1; TRBD2 matches at 12 bases. V shed 7 bases and J 10 bases; nucleotides not matched to a gene: 8. The CDR3 sequence is 14 residues long. Germline V gene data show CDR1 as ENHRY and CDR2 as SYGVKD. CDR3 DNA: TGTGCCATCACAGCTAGCGGGAGGGCAAAAGAGCAGTTCTTC. This translates into CAITASGRAKEQFF.

Only a few counts were recorded for this clone. The V and J genes are TRBV30 and TRBJ2-7; a weak D match, TRBD2 (6 bases). Germline V CDR1 and CDR2: GTSNPN, SVGIG (reference sequence). The V end was cut by 0 bases, the J end by 0 bases, with 12 bases between. The CDR3 extends over 15 amino acids. CDR3 loop: CAWSVAGWDSYEQYF. In nucleotides, the CDR3 is TGTGCCTGGAGTGTTGCGGGGTGGGACTCCTACGAGCAGTACTTC.

The chain is built from TRBV27 and TRBJ2-1; 13 bases line up with TRBD2. Trimming at V came to 3 bases and at J to 8 bases, leaving 7 bases not matched to a gene. The germline CDR1 and CDR2 sequences are MNHEY and SMNVEV (reference sequence). The CDR3 sequence is 16 residues long. DNA of the CDR3: TGTGCCAGCAGTTTCCTACTAGCGGGAGGGTGGTATGAGCAGTTCTTC. Protein sequence: CASSFLLAGGWYEQFF.

The V gene is TRBV2, the J gene TRBJ1-1; 8 positions agree with TRBD1. V trimming: 9 bases; J trimming: 0 bases; junction bases outside the gene matches: 9. This CDR3 contains 15 residues. In germline, CDR1 is SNHLY, CDR2 FYNNEI. The CDR3 loop reads CASRSQGALNTEAFF. Written as DNA, the CDR3 is TGTGCCAGTCGGTCCCAGGGGGCTTTGAACACTGAAGCTTTCTTT.

The chain carries TRBV19 and TRBJ2-5; no definite D call. From germline, CDR1 is LNHDA and CDR2 SQIVND (reference sequence). The V gene lost 6 bases and the J gene lost 5 bases, with 13 bases spanning the gap. The CDR3 contains 13 residues. The CDR3 loop is CASREEPRETQYF. CDR3 DNA: TGTGCCAGTAGGGAAGAACCGAGGGAGACCCAGTACTTC.

On this clone: Germline and junction disagree at one end, which may indicate a read error. The chain employs TRBV30 and TRBJ1-3; tentatively, D is TRBD1 (6 bases). CDR1 is GTSNPN, CDR2 SVGIG, per germline (reference sequence). The length of the CDR3 is 14 residues. The CDR3 DNA sequence: TGTGCCTGGGGACAGCTGTTCTCTCGAAACACCATATATTTT. Residues: CAWGQLFSRNTIYF.

The CDR3 region has the DNA TGTGCCTGGAGGTGGGCGGGACGGGACTACAATGAGCAGTTCTTC. It yields the protein CAWRWAGRDYNEQFF. The chain carries TRBV30 and TRBJ2-1; D possibly corresponds to TRBD2 (6 bases). The CDR3 runs to 15 residues. Germline values: CDR1 GTSNPN, CDR2 SVGIG (reference sequence). V lost 3 bases and J 3 bases, leaving 15 bases between the germline ends.

The CDR3 DNA follows: TGTGCCAGTACGAGGGCTAGGCCTCCCTACGAGCAGTACTTC. Translating it yields CASTRARPPYEQYF. The chain has TRBV28 and TRBJ2-7; D possibly corresponds to TRBD2 (5 bases). Germline CDR1 is MDHEN and CDR2 is SYDVKM. The V end was cut by 9 bases, the J end by 2 bases, with 17 bases between. The CDR3 consists of 14 residues.

This clone was observed a few times. The V gene is TRBV28, the J gene TRBJ2-7, with D tentatively TRBD1 (6 bases). CDR3 length equals 12 residues. Trimming shortened V by 6 bases and J by 4 bases, and 10 bases separated the two germline ends. Germline assignment: CDR1 MDHEN and CDR2 SYDVKM. CDR3 residues: CASRIQGYEQYF. Written as DNA, the CDR3 is TGTGCCAGCAGAATACAGGGATACGAGCAGTACTTC.

The chain recombines TRBV4-1 with TRBJ1-1; no clear D gene. Deletions cut 3 bases from V and 7 bases from J, with 12 bases between. The CDR3 totals 13 residues. Germline V gene data show CDR1 as MGHRA and CDR2 as YSYEKL. This CDR3 is CASSHTVGHEAFF. CDR3 sequence (DNA): TGCGCCAGCAGCCATACAGTCGGCCATGAAGCTTTCTTT.

This clone has only one observation. The V gene is TRBV5-1, the J gene TRBJ1-1, with D unclear. Trimming pared 3 bases from V and 3 bases from J, leaving 15 bases between. Germline V gives CDR1 SGHRS, CDR2 YFSETQ. The CDR3 runs to 15 residues. CDR3 protein: CASSSSLIRDTEAFF. The CDR3 coding sequence is TGCGCCAGCAGCTCTAGCCTAATAAGGGACACTGAAGCTTTCTTT.

This chain's CDR3 is CASSVGGTSGRRGNEQFF. CDR3 DNA: TGTGCCAGCAGCGTAGGGGGGACTAGCGGGAGACGTGGTAATGAGCAGTTCTTC. V is TRBV9 and J is TRBJ2-1; 14 bases line up with TRBD2. The ends lost 0 bases at V and 7 bases at J; junction bases unmatched: 9. CDR1 and CDR2 from the germline V gene are SGDLS and YYNGEE. CDR3 length: 18 amino acids.

The chain employs TRBV5-1 and TRBJ1-2, with TRBD1 as a possible D gene (6 bases). V gave up 4 bases and J gave up 3 bases, with 13 bases separating them. The CDR3 length is 14 residues. CDR1 is SGHRS, CDR2 YFSETQ, per germline. CDR3 sequence: CASSPGQRDYGYTF. The CDR3 DNA reads as TGCGCCAGCAGCCCCGGACAGAGGGACTATGGCTACACCTTC.

This clone was found once. The V call is TRBV6-6, the J call TRBJ2-7; D is uncertain. With 6 bases removed from V and 10 bases from J, the gap between germline ends came to 13 bases. The CDR3 extends over 11 amino acids. CDR1 is MNHNY and CDR2 is SVGAGI in the germline V gene (reference sequence). The CDR3 coding sequence is TGTGCCAGCAGCTTTATGTTATCTCAGTACTTC. This encodes CASSFMLSQYF.

The genes are TRBV27 and TRBJ2-2; weak D call: TRBD2 (6 bases). V was pared by 3 bases and J by 4 bases, with 9 bases between. The V gene's germline CDR1 is MNHEY and CDR2 SMNVEV (reference sequence). CDR3 length: 14 residues. The CDR3 nucleotides read TGTGCCAGCAGTTTGCGGGGTTTCACCGGGGAGCTGTTTTTT. Its protein is CASSLRGFTGELFF.

This clone was recorded only once. The sample contains more than one DNA sequence encoding this CDR3. This chain connects TRBV5-1 to TRBJ2-3; perhaps TRBD2 as D (5 bases). V was pared by 0 bases and J by 0 bases, with 5 bases between. Germline V CDR1 and CDR2: SGHRS, YFSETQ. This CDR3 is built from 14 residues. The CDR3 loop reads CASSLGTSTDTQYF. CDR3 nucleotides: TGCGCCAGCAGCTTGGGGACTAGCACAGATACGCAGTATTTT.

CDR3: CASSSLNTGELFF. As DNA, the CDR3 is TGTGCCAGCAGTTCTCTAAACACCGGGGAGCTGTTTTTT. The chain combines TRBV27 with TRBJ2-2; D ambiguous. Trimming removed 4 bases at V and 2 bases at J, with 5 bases between. Germline V gene lookup returns CDR1 MNHEY and CDR2 SMNVEV (reference sequence). The CDR3 is made up of 13 amino acids.